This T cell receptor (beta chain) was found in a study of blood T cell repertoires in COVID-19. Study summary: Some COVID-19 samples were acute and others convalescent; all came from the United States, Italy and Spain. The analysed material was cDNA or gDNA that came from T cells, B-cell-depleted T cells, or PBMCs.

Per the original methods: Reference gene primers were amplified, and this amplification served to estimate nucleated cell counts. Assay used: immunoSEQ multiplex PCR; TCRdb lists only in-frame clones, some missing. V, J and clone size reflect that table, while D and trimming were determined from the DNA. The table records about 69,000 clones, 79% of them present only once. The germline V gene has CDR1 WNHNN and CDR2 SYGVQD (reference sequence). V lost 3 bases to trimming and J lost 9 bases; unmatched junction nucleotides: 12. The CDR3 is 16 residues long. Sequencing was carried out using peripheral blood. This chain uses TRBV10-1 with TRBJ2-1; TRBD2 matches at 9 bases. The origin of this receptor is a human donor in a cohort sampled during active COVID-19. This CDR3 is CASSDQGLALIPEQFF. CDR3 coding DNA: TGCGCCAGCAGTGACCAGGGACTAGCTCTGATTCCTGAGCAGTTCTTC.